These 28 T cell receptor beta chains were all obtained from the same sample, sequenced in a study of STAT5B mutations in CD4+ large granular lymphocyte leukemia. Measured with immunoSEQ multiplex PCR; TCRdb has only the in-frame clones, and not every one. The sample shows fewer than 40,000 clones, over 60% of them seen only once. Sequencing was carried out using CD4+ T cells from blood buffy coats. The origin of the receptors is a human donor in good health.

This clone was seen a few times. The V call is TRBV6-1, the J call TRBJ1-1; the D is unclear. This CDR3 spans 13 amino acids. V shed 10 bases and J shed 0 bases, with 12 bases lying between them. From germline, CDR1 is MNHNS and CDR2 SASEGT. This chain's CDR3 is CATSNSLNTEAFF. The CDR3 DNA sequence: TGTGCCACCTCTAACAGTCTGAACACTGAAGCTTTCTTT.

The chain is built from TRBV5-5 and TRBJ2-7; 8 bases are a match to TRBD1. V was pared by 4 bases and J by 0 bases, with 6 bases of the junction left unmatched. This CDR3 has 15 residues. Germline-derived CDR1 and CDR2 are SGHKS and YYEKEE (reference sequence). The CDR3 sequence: CASSRSGQDSYEQYF. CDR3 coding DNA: TGTGCCAGCAGCCGGTCGGGACAGGACTCCTACGAGCAGTACTTC.

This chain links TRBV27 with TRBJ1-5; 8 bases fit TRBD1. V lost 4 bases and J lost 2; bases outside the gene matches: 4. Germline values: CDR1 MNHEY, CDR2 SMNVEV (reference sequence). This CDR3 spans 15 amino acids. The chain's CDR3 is CASSSRTGRNQPQHF. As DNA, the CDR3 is TGTGCCAGCAGTTCTCGGACAGGGCGCAATCAGCCCCAGCATTTT.

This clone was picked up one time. For the CDR3, the DNA is TGTGCCTGGGACGGGACTAGTCCGTACAATGAGCAGTTCTTC. As protein: CAWDGTSPYNEQFF. The gene calls are TRBV30 and TRBJ2-1, with 8 nucleotides matching TRBD2. The junction had 7 bases not matched to a gene; V was cut back by 5 bases and J by 4 bases. CDR1 and CDR2 (germline): GTSNPN, SVGIG (reference sequence). This CDR3 has 14 amino acids. The full variable domain, in which reference TRBV30 and TRBJ2-1 provide the parts outside the CDR3, is SQTIHQWPATLVQPVGSPLSLECTVEGTSNPNLYWYRQAAGRGLQLLFYSVGIGQISSEVPQNLSASRPQDRQFILSSKKLLLSDSGFYLCAWDGTSPYNEQFFGPGTRLTVL.

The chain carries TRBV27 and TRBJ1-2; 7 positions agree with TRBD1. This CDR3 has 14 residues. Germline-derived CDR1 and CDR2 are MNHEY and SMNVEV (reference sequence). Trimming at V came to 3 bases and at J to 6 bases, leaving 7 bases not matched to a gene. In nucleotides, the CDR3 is TGTGCCAGCAGTTTGGTACAGGGGAAGGATGGCTACACCTTC. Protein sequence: CASSLVQGKDGYTF.

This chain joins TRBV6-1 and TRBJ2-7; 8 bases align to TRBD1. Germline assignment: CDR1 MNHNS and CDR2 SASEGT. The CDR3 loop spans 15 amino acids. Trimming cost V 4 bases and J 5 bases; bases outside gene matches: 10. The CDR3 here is CASSGFRTGLDEQYF. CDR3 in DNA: TGTGCCAGCAGTGGATTTCGGACAGGGCTTGACGAGCAGTACTTC.

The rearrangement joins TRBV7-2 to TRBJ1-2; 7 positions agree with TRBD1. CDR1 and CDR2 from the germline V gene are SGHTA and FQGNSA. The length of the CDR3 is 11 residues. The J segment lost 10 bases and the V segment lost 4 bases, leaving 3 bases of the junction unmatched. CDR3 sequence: CASSYDRVYTF. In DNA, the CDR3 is TGTGCCAGCAGCTACGACAGGGTCTACACCTTC.

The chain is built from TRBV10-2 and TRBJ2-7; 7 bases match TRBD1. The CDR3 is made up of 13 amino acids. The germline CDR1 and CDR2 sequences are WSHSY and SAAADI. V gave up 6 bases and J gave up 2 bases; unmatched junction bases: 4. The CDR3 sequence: CASRGTDAYEQYF. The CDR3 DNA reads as TGCGCCAGCAGAGGGACAGACGCCTACGAGCAGTACTTC.

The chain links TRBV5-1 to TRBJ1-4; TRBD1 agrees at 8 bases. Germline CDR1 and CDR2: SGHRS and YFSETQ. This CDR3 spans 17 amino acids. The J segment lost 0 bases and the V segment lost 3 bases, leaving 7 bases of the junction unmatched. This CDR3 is CASSWGTGDSTNEKLFF. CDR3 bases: TGCGCCAGCAGCTGGGGGACAGGTGATTCAACTAATGAAAAACTGTTTTTT. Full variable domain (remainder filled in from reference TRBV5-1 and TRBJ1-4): KAGVTQTPRYLIKTRGQQVTLSCSPISGHRSVSWYQQTPGQGLQFLFEYFSETQRNKGNFPGRFSGRQFSNSRSEMNVSTLELGDSALYLCASSWGTGDSTNEKLFFGSGTQLSVL.

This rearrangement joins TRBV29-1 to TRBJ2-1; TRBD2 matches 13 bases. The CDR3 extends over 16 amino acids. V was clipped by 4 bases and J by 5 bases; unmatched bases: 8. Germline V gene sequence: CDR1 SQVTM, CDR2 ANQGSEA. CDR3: CSVARLTSGGDNEQFF. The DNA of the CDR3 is TGCAGCGTTGCCCGTCTCACTAGCGGGGGGGACAATGAGCAGTTCTTC.

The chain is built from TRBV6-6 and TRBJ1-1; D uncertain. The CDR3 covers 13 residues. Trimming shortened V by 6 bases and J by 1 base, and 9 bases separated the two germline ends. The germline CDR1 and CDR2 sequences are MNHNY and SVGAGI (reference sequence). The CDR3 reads CASSVISNTEAFF. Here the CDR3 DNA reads TGTGCCAGCAGCGTGATCTCGAACACTGAAGCTTTCTTT.

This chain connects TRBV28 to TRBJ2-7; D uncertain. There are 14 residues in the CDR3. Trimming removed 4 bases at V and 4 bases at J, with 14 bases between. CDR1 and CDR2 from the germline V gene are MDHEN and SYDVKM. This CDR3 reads CASSYSPARYEQYF. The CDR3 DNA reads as TGTGCCAGCAGTTATTCACCAGCGCGGTACGAGCAGTACTTC. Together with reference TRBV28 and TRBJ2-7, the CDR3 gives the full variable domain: DVKVTQSSRYLVKRTGEKVFLECVQDMDHENMFWYRQDPGLGLRLIYFSYDVKMKEKGDIPEGYSVSREKKERFSLILESASTNQTSMYLCASSYSPARYEQYFGPGTRLTVT.

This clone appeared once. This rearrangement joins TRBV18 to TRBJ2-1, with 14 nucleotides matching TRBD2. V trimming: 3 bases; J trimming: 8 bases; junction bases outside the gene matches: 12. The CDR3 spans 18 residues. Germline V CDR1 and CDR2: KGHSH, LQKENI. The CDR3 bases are TGTGCCAGCTCACCTCCGGGACTAGCGGGAGTAGTTGGGGATGAGCAGTTCTTC. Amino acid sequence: CASSPPGLAGVVGDEQFF.

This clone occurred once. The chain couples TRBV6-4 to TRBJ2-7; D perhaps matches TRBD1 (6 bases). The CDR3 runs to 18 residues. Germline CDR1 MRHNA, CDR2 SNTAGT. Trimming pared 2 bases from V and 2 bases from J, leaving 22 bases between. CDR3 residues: CASSDRKPPTGSAYEQYF. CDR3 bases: TGTGCCAGCAGTGACCGCAAGCCCCCGACAGGTTCGGCCTACGAGCAGTACTTC.

For the CDR3, the DNA is TGCGCCAGCAGCTCCGACGCAGTAAGCGTCGCTGAAGCTTTCTTT. Its translation: CASSSDAVSVAEAFF. The chain employs TRBV5-1 and TRBJ1-1; D is uncertain. The ends were cut back, 3 bases at V and 6 bases at J, with 18 bases in the middle. The CDR3 runs 15 residues. Germline assignment: CDR1 SGHRS and CDR2 YFSETQ. The entire variable domain, with the rest obtained from reference TRBV5-1 and TRBJ1-1, is as follows: KAGVTQTPRYLIKTRGQQVTLSCSPISGHRSVSWYQQTPGQGLQFLFEYFSETQRNKGNFPGRFSGRQFSNSRSEMNVSTLELGDSALYLCASSSDAVSVAEAFFGQGTRLTVV.

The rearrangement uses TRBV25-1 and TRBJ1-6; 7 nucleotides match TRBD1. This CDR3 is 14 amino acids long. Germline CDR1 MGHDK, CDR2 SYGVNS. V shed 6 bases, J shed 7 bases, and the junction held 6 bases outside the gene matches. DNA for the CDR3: TGTGCCAGCAGCCAGACAGGGTACAATTCACCCCTCCACTTT. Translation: CASSQTGYNSPLHF. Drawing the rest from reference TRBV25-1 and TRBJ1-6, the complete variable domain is EADIYQTPRYLVIGTGKKITLECSQTMGHDKMYWYQQDPGMELHLIHYSYGVNSTEKGDLSSESTVSRIRTEHFPLTLESARPSHTSQYLCASSQTGYNSPLHFGNGTRLTVT.

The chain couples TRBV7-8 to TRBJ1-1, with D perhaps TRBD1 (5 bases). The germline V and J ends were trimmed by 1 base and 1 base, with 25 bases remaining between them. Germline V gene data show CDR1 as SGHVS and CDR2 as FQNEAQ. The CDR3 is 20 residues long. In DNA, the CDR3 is TGTGCCAGCAGCTTAGGTCCGGGGGAGGCGTGGGAGGGAGGGAACACTGAAGCTTTCTTT. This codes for CASSLGPGEAWEGGNTEAFF.

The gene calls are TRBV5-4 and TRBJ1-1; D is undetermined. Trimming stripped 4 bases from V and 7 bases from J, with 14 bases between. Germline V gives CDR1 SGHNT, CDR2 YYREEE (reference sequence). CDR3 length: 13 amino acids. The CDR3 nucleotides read TGTGCCAGCAGCCCAAACGAAGCCCTTGAAGCTTTCTTT. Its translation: CASSPNEALEAFF.

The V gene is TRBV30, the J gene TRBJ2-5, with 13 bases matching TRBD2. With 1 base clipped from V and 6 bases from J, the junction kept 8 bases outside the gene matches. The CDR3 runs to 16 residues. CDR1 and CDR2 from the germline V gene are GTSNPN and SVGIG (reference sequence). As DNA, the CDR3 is TGTGCCTGGAGTGCAGAACTAGCGGGGGGGGTGAAGACCCAGTACTTC. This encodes CAWSAELAGGVKTQYF.

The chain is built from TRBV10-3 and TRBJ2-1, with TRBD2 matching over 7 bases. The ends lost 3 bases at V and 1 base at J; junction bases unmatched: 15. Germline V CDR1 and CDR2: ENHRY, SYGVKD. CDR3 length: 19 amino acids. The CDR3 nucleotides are TGTGCCATCAGTGAAGGAGCTGGGGCCCCCGGGAGGTCCTACAATGAGCAGTTCTTC. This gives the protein CAISEGAGAPGRSYNEQFF.

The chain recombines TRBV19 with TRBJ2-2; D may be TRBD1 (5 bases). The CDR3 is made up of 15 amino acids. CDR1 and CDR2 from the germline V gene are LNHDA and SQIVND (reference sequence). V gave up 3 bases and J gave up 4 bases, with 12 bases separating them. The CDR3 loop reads CASSIAAGPTGELFF. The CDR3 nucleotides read TGTGCCAGTAGTATCGCAGCAGGGCCCACCGGGGAGCTGTTTTTT.

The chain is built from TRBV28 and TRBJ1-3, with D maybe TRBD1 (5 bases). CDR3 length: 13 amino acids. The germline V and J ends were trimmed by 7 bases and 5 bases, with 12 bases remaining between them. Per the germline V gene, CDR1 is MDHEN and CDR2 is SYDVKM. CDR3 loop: CASTVGTRNTIYF. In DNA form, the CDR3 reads TGTGCCAGCACCGTGGGGACTCGAAACACCATATATTTT.

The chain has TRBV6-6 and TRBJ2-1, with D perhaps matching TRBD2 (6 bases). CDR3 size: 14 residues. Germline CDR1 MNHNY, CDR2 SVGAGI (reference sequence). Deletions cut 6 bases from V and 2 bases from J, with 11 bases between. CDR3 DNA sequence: TGTGCCAGCAGGCCGGGAGCTGCCTACAATGAGCAGTTCTTC. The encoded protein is CASRPGAAYNEQFF.

The CDR3 DNA follows: TGTGCCAGCAGCTCCCGGACAGGGTCTTCCTACGAGCAGTACTTC. Translation gives CASSSRTGSSYEQYF. The chain uses TRBV7-8 and TRBJ2-7, with TRBD1 matching over 8 bases. Losses at the gene ends were 4 bases for V and 1 base for J; bases not matched to a gene: 6. Germline lookup yields CDR1 SGHVS and CDR2 FQNEAQ. The CDR3 is made up of 15 amino acids.

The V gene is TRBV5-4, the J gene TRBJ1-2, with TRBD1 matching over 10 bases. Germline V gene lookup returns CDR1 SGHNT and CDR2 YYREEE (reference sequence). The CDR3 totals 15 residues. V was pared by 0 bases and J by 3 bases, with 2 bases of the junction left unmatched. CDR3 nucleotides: TGTGCCAGCAGCTTGGGTGGACAGGGGGACTATGGCTACACCTTC. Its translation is CASSLGGQGDYGYTF.

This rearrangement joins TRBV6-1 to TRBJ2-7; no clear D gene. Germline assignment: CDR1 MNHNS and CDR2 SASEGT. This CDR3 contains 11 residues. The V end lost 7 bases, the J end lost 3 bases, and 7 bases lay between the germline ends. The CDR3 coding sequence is TGTGCCAGCAAGGAGAGCTACGAGCAGTACTTC. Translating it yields CASKESYEQYF.

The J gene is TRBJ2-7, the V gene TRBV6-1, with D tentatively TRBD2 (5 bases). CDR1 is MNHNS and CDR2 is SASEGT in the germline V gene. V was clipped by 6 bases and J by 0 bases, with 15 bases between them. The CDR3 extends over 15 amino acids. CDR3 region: CASRVPGGSSYEQYF. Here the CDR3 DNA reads TGTGCCAGCAGGGTCCCGGGTGGGAGCTCCTACGAGCAGTACTTC.

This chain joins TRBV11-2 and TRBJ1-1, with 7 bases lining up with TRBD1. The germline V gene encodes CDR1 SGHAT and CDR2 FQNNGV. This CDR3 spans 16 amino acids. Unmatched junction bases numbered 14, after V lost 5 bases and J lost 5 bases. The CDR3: CASSPGGLAMRTEAFF. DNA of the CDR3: TGTGCCAGCAGCCCAGGGGGGTTGGCGATGAGGACTGAAGCTTTCTTT.